The entry below gives a single T cell receptor beta chain sequence along with its context. This CDR3 contains 16 residues. These data belong to a study of blood T cell repertoires in COVID-19. The method was immunoSEQ multiplex PCR; TCRdb's version includes in-frame clones alone and lacks a portion of them. The sample comprises fewer than 300,000 clones, about 90% of which are singletons, and around 2.5% rests with the top ten. The V call is TRBV21-1, the J call TRBJ2-1; the table's D call, TRBD2, has no DNA check behind it. TRBV21-1 is noted as a pseudogene. Sequencing was performed on peripheral blood. This TCR came from a person in their late teens or twenties with COVID-19, enrolled during active disease. CDR3 loop: CASSLSWGLIYNEQFF. Here the CDR3 DNA reads TGTGCCAGCAGCTTATCCTGGGGACTGATCTACAATGAGCAGTTCTTC.